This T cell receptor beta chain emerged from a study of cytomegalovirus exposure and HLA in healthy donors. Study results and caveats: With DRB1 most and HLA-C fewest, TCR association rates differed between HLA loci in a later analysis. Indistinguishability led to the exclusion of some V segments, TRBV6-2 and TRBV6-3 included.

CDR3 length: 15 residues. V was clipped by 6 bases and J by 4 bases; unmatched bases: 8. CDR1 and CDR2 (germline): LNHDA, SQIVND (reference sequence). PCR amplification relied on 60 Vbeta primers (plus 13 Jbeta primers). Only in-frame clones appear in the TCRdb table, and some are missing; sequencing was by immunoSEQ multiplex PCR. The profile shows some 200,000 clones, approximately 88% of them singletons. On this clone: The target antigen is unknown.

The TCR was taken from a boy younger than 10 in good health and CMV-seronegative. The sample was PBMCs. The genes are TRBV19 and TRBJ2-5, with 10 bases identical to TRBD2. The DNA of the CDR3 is TGTGCCAGTAGGACAGCGGGGGGGCCTGGAGAGACCCAGTACTTC. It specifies CASRTAGGPGETQYF.